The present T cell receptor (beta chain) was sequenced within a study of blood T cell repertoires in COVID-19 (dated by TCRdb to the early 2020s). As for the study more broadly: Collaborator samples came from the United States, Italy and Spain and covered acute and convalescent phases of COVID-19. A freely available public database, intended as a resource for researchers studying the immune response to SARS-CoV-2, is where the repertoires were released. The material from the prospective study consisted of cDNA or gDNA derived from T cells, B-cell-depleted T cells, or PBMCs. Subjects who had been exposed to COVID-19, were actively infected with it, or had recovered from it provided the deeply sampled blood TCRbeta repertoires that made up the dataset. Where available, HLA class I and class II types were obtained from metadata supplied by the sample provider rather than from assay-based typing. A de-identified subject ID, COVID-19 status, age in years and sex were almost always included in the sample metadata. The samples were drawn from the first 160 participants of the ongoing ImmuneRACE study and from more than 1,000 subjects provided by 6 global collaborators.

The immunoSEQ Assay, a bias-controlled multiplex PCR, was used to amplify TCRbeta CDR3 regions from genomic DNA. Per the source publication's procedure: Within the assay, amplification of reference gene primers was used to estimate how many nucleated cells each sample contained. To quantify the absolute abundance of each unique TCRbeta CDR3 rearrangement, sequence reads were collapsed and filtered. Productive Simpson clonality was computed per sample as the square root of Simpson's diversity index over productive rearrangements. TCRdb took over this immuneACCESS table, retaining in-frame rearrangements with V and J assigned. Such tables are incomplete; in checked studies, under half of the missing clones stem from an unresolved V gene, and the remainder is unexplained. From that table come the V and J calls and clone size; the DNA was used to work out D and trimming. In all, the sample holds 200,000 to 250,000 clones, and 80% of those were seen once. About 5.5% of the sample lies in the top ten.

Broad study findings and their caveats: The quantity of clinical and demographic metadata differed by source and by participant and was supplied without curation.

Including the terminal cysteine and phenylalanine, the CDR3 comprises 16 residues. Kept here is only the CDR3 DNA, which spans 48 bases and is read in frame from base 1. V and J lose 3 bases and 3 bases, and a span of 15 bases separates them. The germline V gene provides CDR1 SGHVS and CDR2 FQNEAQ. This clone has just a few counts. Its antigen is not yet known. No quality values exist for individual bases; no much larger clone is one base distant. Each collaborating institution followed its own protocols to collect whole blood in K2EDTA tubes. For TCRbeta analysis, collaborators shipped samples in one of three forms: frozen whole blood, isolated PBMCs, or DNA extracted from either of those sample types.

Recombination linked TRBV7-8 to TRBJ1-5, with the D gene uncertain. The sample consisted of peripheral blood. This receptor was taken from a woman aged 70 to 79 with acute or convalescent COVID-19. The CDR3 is CASSFSLGRANQPQHF. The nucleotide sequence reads TGTGCCAGCAGCTTTTCTTTGGGGAGGGCCAATCAGCCCCAGCATTTT.